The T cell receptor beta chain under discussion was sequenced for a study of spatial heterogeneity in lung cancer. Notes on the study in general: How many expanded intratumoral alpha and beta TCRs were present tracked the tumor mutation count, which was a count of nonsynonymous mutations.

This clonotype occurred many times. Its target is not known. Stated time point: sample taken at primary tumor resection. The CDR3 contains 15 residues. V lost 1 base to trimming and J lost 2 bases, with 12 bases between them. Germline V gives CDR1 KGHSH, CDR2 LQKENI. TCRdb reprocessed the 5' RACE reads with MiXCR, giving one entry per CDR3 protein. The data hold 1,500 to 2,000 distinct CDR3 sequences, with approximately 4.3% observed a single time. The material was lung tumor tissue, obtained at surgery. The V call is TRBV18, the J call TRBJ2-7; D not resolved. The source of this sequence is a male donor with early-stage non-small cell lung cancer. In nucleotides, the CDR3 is TGTGCCAGCTCACCACGGGCAGACTCCCCCTACGAGCAGTACTTC. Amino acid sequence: CASSPRADSPYEQYF.